A single sample gave rise to the 24 T cell receptor beta chains below, sequenced in a study of blood T cell repertoires in COVID-19. Sequencing was performed with immunoSEQ multiplex PCR; in TCRdb, only in-frame clones are kept and a portion is missing. This sample carries 150,000 to 200,000 clones, over 80% of them seen once, and the ten largest clones take roughly 4.9%. Material for sequencing was PBMCs or T cells enriched from blood (not recorded which). The receptors originated from an older man who had been exposed to COVID-19.

This sequence joins TRBV28 and TRBJ2-7; possibly TRBD2 for D (6 bases). From germline, CDR1 is MDHEN and CDR2 SYDVKM. Trimming shortened V by 6 bases and J by 3 bases, and 18 bases separated the two germline ends. This CDR3 has 15 amino acids. The CDR3 reads CASRRDGSRLYEQYF. The CDR3 DNA reads TGTGCCAGCAGGAGGGACGGGAGCCGGCTCTACGAGCAGTACTTC.

Only one count was recorded for this clone. This chain connects TRBV4-3 to TRBJ2-1; the match to TRBD2 covers 8 bases. Trimming at V came to 0 bases and at J to 0 bases, leaving 7 bases not matched to a gene. The germline V gene encodes CDR1 LGHNA and CDR2 YSLEER. The CDR3 spans 18 residues. In nucleotides, the CDR3 is TGCGCCAGCAGCCAAGATGAAGGCGGGGGGCACTCCTACAATGAGCAGTTCTTC. Translated: CASSQDEGGGHSYNEQFF.

The genes are TRBV24-1 and TRBJ2-3, with 7 positions matching TRBD1. Looked up from germline, CDR1 is KGHDR and CDR2 is SFDVKD. V lost 9 bases, J lost 1 base, and 0 bases stayed unmatched. The CDR3 is 12 residues long. The CDR3 spells CATGQGTDTQYF. The CDR3 nucleotides read TGTGCCACCGGACAGGGCACAGATACGCAGTATTTT.

There are a few counts of this clone. The chain joins TRBV6-4 to TRBJ2-5; TRBD2 aligns across 8 bases. CDR3 length: 18 residues. From germline, CDR1 is MRHNA and CDR2 SNTAGT. J lost 5 bases, V lost 0 bases, and 14 bases had no gene match. Written as DNA, the CDR3 is TGTGCCAGCAGTGACTCGCCCCCACTAGCGGCGGTAGAGGAGACCCAGTACTTC. It codes for CASSDSPPLAAVEETQYF.

The chain carries TRBV7-8 and TRBJ2-7; 7 nucleotides line up with TRBD2. Germline CDR1 is SGHVS and CDR2 is FQNEAQ. The CDR3 consists of 13 residues. Trimming cost V 4 bases and J 6 bases; bases outside gene matches: 6. The CDR3 nucleotides are TGTGCCAGCAGCTCGGGACTAACTAGCGAGCAGTACTTC. Amino acid sequence: CASSSGLTSEQYF.

This chain links TRBV5-5 with TRBJ2-1; TRBD1 is a possible D gene (6 bases). This CDR3 region has 16 residues. Deletions cut 2 bases from V and 0 bases from J, with 12 bases between. Germline lookup yields CDR1 SGHKS and CDR2 YYEKEE (reference sequence). The CDR3 DNA reads TGTGCCAGCAGCTTAGCAGGGGAGAGCTCCTACAATGAGCAGTTCTTC. Residues: CASSLAGESSYNEQFF.

The rearrangement uses TRBV6-5 and TRBJ1-6, with no clear D. Per the germline V gene, CDR1 is MNHEY and CDR2 is SVGAGI. The CDR3 runs to 13 residues. The V end lost 4 bases, the J end lost 14 bases, and 15 bases lay between the germline ends. The CDR3 is CASSSVEGGSLHF. DNA of the CDR3: TGTGCCAGCAGTTCTGTTGAGGGCGGGTCCCTCCACTTT.

The chain is built from TRBV9 and TRBJ2-3; D is unclear. Trimming cost V 0 bases and J 4 bases, with 12 bases left between them. The CDR3 has 15 amino acids. Germline CDR1 and CDR2: SGDLS and YYNGEE. The CDR3 bases are TGTGCCAGCAGCGTAGGCCTAGAGGCGTCAGATACGCAGTATTTT. Translated: CASSVGLEASDTQYF. The full variable domain, completed using reference TRBV9 and TRBJ2-3, is DSGVTQTPKHLITATGQRVTLRCSPRSGDLSVYWYQQSLDQGLQFLIQYYNGEERAKGNILERFSAQQFPDLHSELNLSSLELGDSALYFCASSVGLEASDTQYFGPGTRLTVL.

This chain uses TRBV6-2 or TRBV6-3 with TRBJ2-1, with 10 bases aligning to TRBD2. Unmatched junction bases numbered 6, after V lost 5 bases and J lost 2 bases. Germline values: CDR1 MNHEY, CDR2 SVGEGT. This CDR3 region has 16 residues. This CDR3 reads CASSPGLANAYNEQFF. The DNA for the CDR3 is TGTGCCAGCAGTCCGGGACTAGCGAATGCCTACAATGAGCAGTTCTTC.

The rearrangement links TRBV29-1 to TRBJ1-5; 8 bases fit TRBD1. CDR3 length: 13 residues. V shed 5 bases, J shed 6 bases, and the junction held 6 bases outside the gene matches. CDR1 is SQVTM, CDR2 ANQGSEA, per germline. CDR3 DNA: TGCAGCGTTCCAGGGGGCGCGGGTCAGCCCCAGCATTTT. It specifies CSVPGGAGQPQHF.

This clone was detected a few times. The chain employs TRBV20-1 and TRBJ2-5; 16 bases fit TRBD2. The CDR3 covers 17 residues. CDR1 and CDR2 from the germline V gene are DFQATT and SNEGSKA (reference sequence). The ends lost 3 bases at V and 10 bases at J; junction bases unmatched: 14. CDR3 nucleotide sequence: TGCAGTGCTAGTGGACCGGGACTAGCGGGAGGGCCTGGGGGCCAGTACTTC. This encodes CSASGPGLAGGPGGQYF.

V gene TRBV20-1 combines with J gene TRBJ2-3; maybe TRBD1 (5 bases). Between the trimmed V and J ends, which lost 3 bases and 0 bases, there was a span of 13 bases. The germline V gene has CDR1 DFQATT and CDR2 SNEGSKA (reference sequence). This CDR3 comprises 15 residues. The CDR3 reads CSASKRQGSTDTQYF. In nucleotides, the CDR3 is TGCAGTGCTAGTAAACGCCAGGGCAGCACAGATACGCAGTATTTT.

The chain links TRBV24-1 to TRBJ2-5, with 8 bases fitting TRBD1. Trimming removed 3 bases from V and 2 bases from J; junction bases left unmatched: 4. The germline V gene has CDR1 KGHDR and CDR2 SFDVKD. The CDR3 extends over 15 amino acids. The CDR3 nucleotides read TGTGCCACCAGTGATCTCGGGACAGGTCAAGAGACCCAGTACTTC. Translating it yields CATSDLGTGQETQYF.

There are a few counts of this clone. The sample contains more than one DNA sequence encoding this CDR3. The J gene is TRBJ1-4, the V gene TRBV29-1; 9 nucleotides line up with TRBD1. Germline-derived CDR1 and CDR2 are SQVTM and ANQGSEA. CDR3 length: 13 residues. With V trimmed by 4 bases and J by 8 bases, 5 bases remained unmatched. The CDR3: CSVVQGAGEKLFF. For the CDR3, the DNA is TGCAGCGTTGTACAGGGGGCTGGGGAAAAACTGTTTTTT. Filled out from reference TRBV29-1 and TRBJ1-4, the complete variable domain reads SAVISQKPSRDICQRGTSLTIQCQVDSQVTMMFWYRQQPGQSLTLIATANQGSEATYESGFVIDKFPISRPNLTFSTLTVSNMSPEDSSIYLCSVVQGAGEKLFFGSGTQLSVL.

This clone was detected a few times. The rearrangement uses TRBV13 and TRBJ1-2; D is uncertain. The CDR3 spans 15 residues. In germline, CDR1 is PRHDT, CDR2 FYEKMQ (reference sequence). The germline V and J ends were trimmed by 5 bases and 4 bases, with 17 bases remaining between them. The CDR3 reads CASSPSIASGYGYTF. The CDR3 DNA is TGTGCCAGCAGCCCCTCAATCGCCTCAGGCTATGGCTACACCTTC.

V is TRBV6-5 and J is TRBJ2-7; no clear D. The V end lost 8 bases, the J end lost 7 bases, and 12 bases lay between the germline ends. The CDR3 covers 11 residues. Germline lookup yields CDR1 MNHEY and CDR2 SVGAGI. This CDR3 is CASHNVMEQYF. The CDR3 bases are TGTGCCAGCCACAACGTCATGGAGCAGTACTTC.

This chain joins TRBV5-8 and TRBJ1-3; D is perhaps TRBD1 (5 bases). CDR1 SGHTS and CDR2 YDEGEE come from the germline V gene. The CDR3 length is 16 residues. The germline V and J ends were trimmed by 6 bases and 0 bases, with 16 bases remaining between them. This chain's CDR3 is CASNLGQVFSGNTIYF. CDR3 nucleotides: TGTGCCAGCAACCTTGGACAAGTCTTCTCTGGAAACACCATATATTTT.

V usage is TRBV7-8 and J usage is TRBJ2-3, with 11 bases matching TRBD2. The CDR3 is 16 residues long. CDR1 and CDR2 (germline): SGHVS, FQNEAQ. With V trimmed by 4 bases and J by 5 bases, 8 bases remained unmatched. CDR3 nucleotide sequence: TGTGCCAGCAGCTACTTAGCGGGAGGGCCTATAGATACGCAGTATTTT. Residues: CASSYLAGGPIDTQYF.

The rearrangement joins TRBV6-5 to TRBJ1-1, with 7 bases lining up with TRBD1. Unmatched junction bases numbered 8, after V lost 6 bases and J lost 1 base. Germline V gene data show CDR1 as MNHEY and CDR2 as SVGAGI. The CDR3 has 15 amino acids. CDR3 nucleotides: TGTGCCAGCAGGAGGACAGGAAACTCGAACACTGAAGCTTTCTTT. It specifies CASRRTGNSNTEAFF.

The chain carries TRBV6-5 and TRBJ1-1; D is possibly TRBD1 (5 bases). The CDR3 covers 13 residues. Germline CDR1 reads MNHEY; CDR2 reads SVGAGI. Trimming left V 5 bases short and J 8 bases short, with 15 bases between. CDR3 residues: CASSNPTALEAFF. CDR3 nucleotide sequence: TGTGCCAGCAGTAACCCGACAGCCCTCGAAGCTTTCTTT.

With respect to this clone: The junction does not match germline at one end; this may be a read error. V usage is TRBV7-8 and J usage is TRBJ1-4; tentative D call: TRBD1 (5 bases). CDR1 is SGHVS and CDR2 is FQNEAQ in the germline V gene. This CDR3 comprises 15 residues. The CDR3 region has the DNA TGTGCCAGCAGCCTAGCCCCGGGGGCTAATGAAAAACTGTTTTTT. This translates into CASSLAPGANEKLFF.

This chain uses TRBV29-1 with TRBJ1-1; 7 nucleotides agree with TRBD1. This CDR3 spans 13 amino acids. The V and J ends lost 6 bases and 1 base, in that order; junction bases with no gene match: 5. The germline CDR1 and CDR2 sequences are SQVTM and ANQGSEA. CDR3 protein: CSVCRDRNTEAFF. The CDR3 DNA reads as TGCAGCGTCTGCAGGGACAGGAACACTGAAGCTTTCTTT.

This chain links TRBV6-2 or TRBV6-3 with TRBJ1-6, with D tentatively TRBD1 (6 bases). Trimming removed 5 bases at V and 6 bases at J, with 14 bases between. The germline CDR1 and CDR2 sequences are MNHEY and SVGEGT. CDR3 length: 15 amino acids. CDR3 sequence reads: CASSQRGSSNSPLHF. The CDR3 DNA reads TGTGCCAGCAGTCAGAGGGGGTCCAGTAATTCACCCCTCCACTTT.

This clone was observed once. The chain has TRBV7-9 and TRBJ1-2, with TRBD1 identical over 7 bases. The germline V gene encodes CDR1 SEHNR and CDR2 FQNEAQ (reference sequence). This CDR3 is built from 13 residues. V lost 7 bases and J lost 4; bases outside the gene matches: 6. DNA for the CDR3: TGTGCCAGCACCAGGGACAGCTCCTATGGCTACACCTTC. It encodes CASTRDSSYGYTF.